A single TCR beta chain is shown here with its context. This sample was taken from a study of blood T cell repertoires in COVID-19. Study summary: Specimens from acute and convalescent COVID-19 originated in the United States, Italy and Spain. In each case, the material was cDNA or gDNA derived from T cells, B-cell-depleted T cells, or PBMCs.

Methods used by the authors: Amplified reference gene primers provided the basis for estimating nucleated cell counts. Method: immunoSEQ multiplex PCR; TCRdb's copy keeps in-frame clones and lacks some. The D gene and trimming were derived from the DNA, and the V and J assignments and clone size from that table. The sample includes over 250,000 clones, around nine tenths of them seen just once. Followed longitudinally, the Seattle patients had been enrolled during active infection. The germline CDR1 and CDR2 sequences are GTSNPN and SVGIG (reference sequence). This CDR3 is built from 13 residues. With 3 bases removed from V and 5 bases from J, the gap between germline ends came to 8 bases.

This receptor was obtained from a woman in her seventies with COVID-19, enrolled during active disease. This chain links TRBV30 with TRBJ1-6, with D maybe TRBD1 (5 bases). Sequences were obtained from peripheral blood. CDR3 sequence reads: CAWRGRDNSPLHF. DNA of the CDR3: TGTGCCTGGAGGGGCAGGGATAATTCACCCCTCCACTTT.